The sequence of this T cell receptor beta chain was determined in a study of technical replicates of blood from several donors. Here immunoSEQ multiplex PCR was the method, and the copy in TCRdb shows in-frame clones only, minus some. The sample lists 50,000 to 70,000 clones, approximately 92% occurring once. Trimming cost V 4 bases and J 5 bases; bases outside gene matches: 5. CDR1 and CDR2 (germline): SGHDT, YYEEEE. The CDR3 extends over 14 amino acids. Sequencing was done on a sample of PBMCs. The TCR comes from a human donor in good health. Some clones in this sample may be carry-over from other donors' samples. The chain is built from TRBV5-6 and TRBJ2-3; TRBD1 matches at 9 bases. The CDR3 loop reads CASSTGTGIDTQYF. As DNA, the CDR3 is TGTGCCAGCAGCACCGGGACAGGGATAGATACGCAGTATTTT. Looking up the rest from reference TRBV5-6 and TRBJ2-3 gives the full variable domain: DAGVTQSPTHLIKTRGQQVTLRCSPKSGHDTVSWYQQALGQGPQFIFQYYEEEERQRGNFPDRFSGHQFPNYSSELNVNALLLGDSALYLCASSTGTGIDTQYFGPGTRLTVL.